Each of the 14 T cell receptor beta chains below was sequenced from the same sample in a study of HIV-infected patients and healthy controls. Reverse transcription used around 500 ng RNA and constant-region primers for alpha and beta. Alpha and beta chain libraries were made separately by chain-specific third strand synthesis with multiplexing indices. TCRdb processed the 5' RACE reads anew with MiXCR; each CDR3 protein has one entry. The data show about 14,000 distinct CDR3 sequences, 9% to 15% seen once. Roughly three months, about 14 weeks, into antiretroviral therapy, follow-up blood was collected. The repertoire came from unfractionated whole blood and reflected all unsorted peripheral T cells. The sample here was blood, taken during antiretroviral therapy. Receptor source: an adult with HIV infection. The donor label of this sample is uncertain.

This clonotype was recorded many times. This chain uses TRBV24-1 with TRBJ1-5; 7 bases map to TRBD1. CDR1 and CDR2 from the germline V gene are KGHDR and SFDVKD. Trimming cost V 4 bases and J 3 bases; bases outside gene matches: 8. The CDR3 loop spans 16 amino acids. The CDR3 spells CATSDHDRVVNQPQHF. The CDR3 region has the DNA TGTGCCACCAGTGACCACGACAGGGTTGTCAATCAGCCCCAGCATTTT.

The rearrangement joins TRBV3-1 to TRBJ2-3; D unresolved. The V gene's germline CDR1 is LGHDT and CDR2 YNNKEL (reference sequence). V was shortened by 1 base and J by 8 bases, with 19 bases between the two germline ends. The CDR3 covers 16 residues. CDR3 protein: CASSQGTFTLPGTQYF. The CDR3 nucleotides are TGTGCCAGCAGCCAAGGTACATTTACCCTCCCAGGTACGCAGTATTTT.

This clonotype was detected many times. This chain links TRBV6-6 with TRBJ2-3, with 11 bases aligning to TRBD2. The CDR3 sequence is 15 residues long. Germline trimming cut 7 bases from V and 4 bases from J; bases unmatched to any gene: 7. The germline V gene encodes CDR1 MNHNY and CDR2 SVGAGI (reference sequence). CDR3 bases: TGTGCCAGCACGTTTAGCGGGGGGGCGGCAGATACGCAGTATTTT. This gives the protein CASTFSGGAADTQYF.

This clonotype was seen a handful of times. The rearrangement uses TRBV29-1 and TRBJ2-2; 10 bases map to TRBD1. Trimming removed 7 bases from V and 6 bases from J; junction bases left unmatched: 2. CDR3 length: 12 residues. CDR1 and CDR2 from the germline V gene are SQVTM and ANQGSEA. For the CDR3, the DNA is TGCAGCGGTGGACAGGGGGCCGGGGAGCTGTTTTTT. As protein: CSGGQGAGELFF.

In its sample, this clonotype was seen many times. The chain uses TRBV6-1 and TRBJ2-2; TRBD2 might be the D (6 bases). This CDR3 has 15 residues. V lost 6 bases, J lost 3 bases, and 14 bases lay in between. CDR1 MNHNS and CDR2 SASEGT come from the germline V gene. CDR3 region: CASSLGVADTGELFF. CDR3 bases: TGTGCCAGCAGCCTGGGAGTAGCGGACACCGGGGAGCTGTTTTTT.

The genes are TRBV19 and TRBJ1-1; D is unresolved. The CDR3 is made up of 12 amino acids. V was shortened by 5 bases and J by 1 base, with 5 bases between the two germline ends. CDR1 LNHDA and CDR2 SQIVND come from the germline V gene (reference sequence). The CDR3 sequence is CASSWQNTEAFF. The DNA for the CDR3 is TGTGCCAGTAGTTGGCAGAACACTGAAGCTTTCTTT.

The chain carries TRBV29-1 and TRBJ2-5; possible D gene TRBD1, 6 bases. The V end lost 5 bases, the J end lost 4 bases, and 20 bases lay between the germline ends. CDR3 size: 15 residues. In germline, CDR1 is SQVTM, CDR2 ANQGSEA. The CDR3: CSVTVGGVGGETQYF. In DNA form, the CDR3 reads TGCAGCGTTACGGTAGGGGGTGTGGGCGGAGAGACCCAGTACTTC.

This clonotype is labeled medium-sized. The chain joins TRBV2 to TRBJ2-1; 10 bases align to TRBD2. The CDR3 length is 15 residues. With 7 bases clipped from V and 5 bases from J, the junction kept 8 bases outside the gene matches. Per germline, CDR1 SNHLY and CDR2 FYNNEI. The CDR3 bases are TGTGCCAGCAATCCTCCGCTAGCGGGAGACAATGAGCAGTTCTTC. Translating it yields CASNPPLAGDNEQFF.

This clonotype was counted at least ten times. The chain is built from TRBV18 and TRBJ2-2; D is unresolved. The germline gives CDR1 KGHSH, CDR2 LQKENI. V gave up 4 bases and J gave up 0 bases, with 12 bases separating them. The CDR3 loop spans 16 amino acids. The CDR3 loop is CASSLTRFANTGELFF. CDR3 DNA: TGTGCCAGCTCACTCACACGATTTGCGAACACCGGGGAGCTGTTTTTT.

This clonotype occurred many times. This chain uses TRBV7-3 with TRBJ2-3, with D hard to call. V was pared by 5 bases and J by 1 base, with 19 bases between. The CDR3 extends over 17 amino acids. Germline loops: CDR1 SGHTA, CDR2 FQGTGA. For the CDR3, the DNA is TGTGCCAGCAGCCCCCAGCCCCTGGGGTTCGGCACAGATACGCAGTATTTT. This translates into CASSPQPLGFGTDTQYF.

This clonotype came up many times. The rearrangement links TRBV7-6 to TRBJ2-1; D might be TRBD1 (6 bases). The CDR3 spans 16 residues. CDR1 and CDR2 from the germline V gene are SGHVS and FNYEAQ. Trimming took off 5 bases at V and 10 bases at J, with 24 bases between the two ends. CDR3 in amino acids: CASSPTGTRYAREQFF. CDR3 coding DNA: TGTGCCAGCAGCCCAACCGGGACACGATATGCTAGGGAGCAGTTCTTC. Full variable domain (rest looked up from reference TRBV7-6 and TRBJ2-1): GAGVSQSPRYKVTKRGQDVALRCDPISGHVSLYWYRQALGQGPEFLTYFNYEAQQDKSGLPNDRFSAERPEGSISTLTIQRTEQRDSAMYRCASSPTGTRYAREQFFGPGTRLTVL.

The gene calls are TRBV5-5 and TRBJ2-3; a possible D gene is TRBD2 (6 bases). CDR1 is SGHKS, CDR2 YYEKEE, per germline (reference sequence). The CDR3 consists of 15 residues. The V and J ends lost 3 bases and 5 bases respectively, with 16 bases between them. CDR3 in DNA: TGTGCCAGCAGCTCGATTGCGGGAATGGGAGATACGCAGTATTTT. As protein: CASSSIAGMGDTQYF.

This clonotype was seen repeatedly, ten times or more. The chain employs TRBV10-3 and TRBJ2-1, with 11 bases aligning to TRBD2. Trimming cost V 0 bases and J 5 bases; bases outside gene matches: 6. Germline assignment: CDR1 ENHRY and CDR2 SYGVKD. The CDR3 extends over 17 amino acids. The DNA of the CDR3 is TGTGCCATCAGTGAGTCCCAGACTAGCGGGGTCAACAATGAGCAGTTCTTC. This codes for CAISESQTSGVNNEQFF.

This clonotype came up a few times. The V and J genes are TRBV3-1 and TRBJ1-1; D perhaps matches TRBD1 (5 bases). Trimming left V 0 bases short and J 0 bases short, with 11 bases between. Germline V lookup: CDR1 LGHDT, CDR2 YNNKEL (reference sequence). The CDR3 is made up of 16 amino acids. The CDR3 is CASSQDPGRLNTEAFF. For the CDR3, the DNA is TGTGCCAGCAGCCAAGACCCGGGACGATTGAACACTGAAGCTTTCTTT.